This passage covers 4 T cell receptor beta chains from one sample sequenced in a study of T cells in Graves' hyperthyroidism and ophthalmopathy. Amplification targeted TCR beta CDR3 regions from RNA transcripts. Initially, a first-round RT-PCR of the TCR CDR3 employed the HTBI primer set. TCRdb called the multiplex PCR reads again in MiXCR, with one record for every CDR3 protein. The data show around 360,000 distinct CDR3 sequences, with 12% to 15% seen just once and 15% to 20% held by the top ten. Sequenced: blood. These receptor sequences come from a woman aged 55-75 years with Graves' ophthalmopathy.

This clonotype has more than one count but fewer than ten. This chain links TRBV24-1 with TRBJ2-1; D gene ambiguous. V shed 3 bases and J shed 4 bases, with 15 bases lying between them. The CDR3 has 16 residues. CDR1 and CDR2 (germline): KGHDR, SFDVKD. This chain's CDR3 is CATSDPRWGIYNEQFF. In DNA form, the CDR3 reads TGTGCCACCAGTGATCCGCGGTGGGGAATTTACAATGAGCAGTTCTTC.

In its sample, this clonotype was seen many times. The V call is TRBV27, the J call TRBJ2-7; tentatively, D is TRBD1 (6 bases). V lost 3 bases and J 4 bases, leaving 10 bases between the germline ends. Germline CDR1 and CDR2: MNHEY and SMNVEV (reference sequence). CDR3 length: 13 amino acids. The CDR3 coding sequence is TGTGCCAGCAGTTTTATCACAGGGTACGAGCAGTACTTC. Its protein is CASSFITGYEQYF.

This clonotype appeared a few times. This chain joins TRBV10-3 and TRBJ2-5, with no clear D. Germline V gene lookup returns CDR1 ENHRY and CDR2 SYGVKD. Between the trimmed V and J ends, which lost 4 bases and 5 bases, there was a span of 8 bases. The CDR3 contains 12 residues. This CDR3 reads CAISGVEETQYF. The CDR3 DNA sequence: TGTGCCATCAGTGGGGTGGAGGAGACCCAGTACTTC.

The table lists this clonotype with a few counts. The chain combines TRBV2 with TRBJ1-3, with D unresolved. V lost 0 bases and J 0 bases, leaving 15 bases between the germline ends. This CDR3 has 18 residues. Germline V gene data show CDR1 as SNHLY and CDR2 as FYNNEI. CDR3 nucleotides: TGTGCCAGCAGTGAAGCCCCCGTCGTTGCTCGCTCTGGAAACACCATATATTTT. Residues: CASSEAPVVARSGNTIYF.